The 9 T cell receptor beta chains below all came from one sample that was sequenced in a study of T-cell memory formation after mild COVID-19. TCRdb called the 5' RACE reads again in MiXCR, with one record for every CDR3 protein. Here the sample spans a few hundred thousand distinct CDR3 sequences, around 26% being singletons. The sequenced sample consisted of PBMCs or a T cell subset sorted from them (not recorded which). These receptors originate from an adult woman who had mild COVID-19 (a few samples of this study predate the infection). Cell type and time point are not known.

This clonotype was picked up a small number of times. This rearrangement joins TRBV12-3 or TRBV12-4 to TRBJ2-3; no clear D. V was cut by 3 bases and J by 11 bases, with 6 bases left in between. The CDR3 is 10 residues long. CDR3 protein: CASSLWQQYF. The CDR3 DNA follows: TGTGCCAGCAGTTTGTGGCAGCAGTATTTT.

The chain uses TRBV7-9 and TRBJ2-4, with a possible D match to TRBD2 (5 bases). The CDR3 length is 15 residues. V lost 1 base, J lost 3 bases, and 10 bases lay in between. The germline V gene encodes CDR1 SEHNR and CDR2 FQNEAQ (reference sequence). CDR3 region: CASSLVPEGKNIQYF. DNA of the CDR3: TGTGCCAGCAGCTTAGTCCCCGAGGGCAAAAACATTCAGTACTTC.

This clonotype has just a few counts. The chain is built from TRBV6-5 and TRBJ2-5; D gene uncertain. This CDR3 contains 11 residues. The germline gives CDR1 MNHEY, CDR2 SVGAGI. Trimming took 0 bases from V and 5 from J, leaving 1 base between them. CDR3 bases: TGTGCCAGCAGTTACTCGGAGACCCAGTACTTC. Protein: CASSYSETQYF.

The chain is built from TRBV6-5 and TRBJ1-2; D is uncertain. Looked up from germline, CDR1 is MNHEY and CDR2 is SVGAGI. The V and J ends lost 0 bases and 3 bases respectively, with 5 bases between them. The CDR3 runs to 13 residues. CDR3 sequence reads: CASSYSVDYGYTF. The CDR3 DNA reads as TGTGCCAGCAGTTACTCGGTTGACTATGGCTACACCTTC.

V usage is TRBV7-9 and J usage is TRBJ2-5; either TRBD1 or TRBD2 may supply D (5 bases each). The CDR3 sequence is 15 residues long. Per the germline V gene, CDR1 is SEHNR and CDR2 is FQNEAQ (reference sequence). The V end was cut by 6 bases, the J end by 3 bases, with 17 bases between. The CDR3 coding sequence is TGTGCCAGCAGTGGGACGGACGTATGGGAAGAGACCCAGTACTTC. Encoded protein: CASSGTDVWEETQYF.

The chain employs TRBV4-3 and TRBJ2-5, with 7 bases that match TRBD2. From germline, CDR1 is LGHNA and CDR2 YSLEER. V shed 3 bases, J shed 2 bases, and the junction held 6 bases outside the gene matches. The CDR3 has 15 amino acids. CDR3 coding DNA: TGCGCCAGCAGCCAGACCGGGACTAAGCAAGAGACCCAGTACTTC. It yields the protein CASSQTGTKQETQYF.

The rearrangement links TRBV19 to TRBJ2-7, with a possible D match to TRBD2 (6 bases). The germline V and J ends were trimmed by 1 base and 2 bases, with 12 bases remaining between them. This CDR3 contains 15 residues. Germline CDR1 LNHDA, CDR2 SQIVND (reference sequence). The CDR3 nucleotides read TGTGCCAGTAGTATAGGTTCGGCGGGAACCTACGAGCAGTACTTC. This sequence encodes CASSIGSAGTYEQYF.

The CDR3 sequence: CASSFTGGSSEAFF. The CDR3 DNA is TGCGCCAGCAGCTTTACAGGGGGATCGTCTGAAGCTTTCTTT. The chain couples TRBV5-1 to TRBJ1-1, with TRBD1 matching over 8 bases. After removal of 2 bases from V and 6 bases from J, the junction contained 6 bases not matched to a gene. This CDR3 region has 14 residues. CDR1 SGHRS and CDR2 YFSETQ come from the germline V gene.

This chain joins TRBV9 and TRBJ2-7, with D perhaps TRBD2 (5 bases). V lost 5 bases, J lost 3 bases, and 18 bases lay in between. Looked up from germline, CDR1 is SGDLS and CDR2 is YYNGEE. The CDR3 sequence is 15 residues long. CDR3 in amino acids: CASSWGAETYYEQYF. As DNA, the CDR3 is TGTGCCAGCAGTTGGGGAGCCGAAACCTACTACGAGCAGTACTTC.